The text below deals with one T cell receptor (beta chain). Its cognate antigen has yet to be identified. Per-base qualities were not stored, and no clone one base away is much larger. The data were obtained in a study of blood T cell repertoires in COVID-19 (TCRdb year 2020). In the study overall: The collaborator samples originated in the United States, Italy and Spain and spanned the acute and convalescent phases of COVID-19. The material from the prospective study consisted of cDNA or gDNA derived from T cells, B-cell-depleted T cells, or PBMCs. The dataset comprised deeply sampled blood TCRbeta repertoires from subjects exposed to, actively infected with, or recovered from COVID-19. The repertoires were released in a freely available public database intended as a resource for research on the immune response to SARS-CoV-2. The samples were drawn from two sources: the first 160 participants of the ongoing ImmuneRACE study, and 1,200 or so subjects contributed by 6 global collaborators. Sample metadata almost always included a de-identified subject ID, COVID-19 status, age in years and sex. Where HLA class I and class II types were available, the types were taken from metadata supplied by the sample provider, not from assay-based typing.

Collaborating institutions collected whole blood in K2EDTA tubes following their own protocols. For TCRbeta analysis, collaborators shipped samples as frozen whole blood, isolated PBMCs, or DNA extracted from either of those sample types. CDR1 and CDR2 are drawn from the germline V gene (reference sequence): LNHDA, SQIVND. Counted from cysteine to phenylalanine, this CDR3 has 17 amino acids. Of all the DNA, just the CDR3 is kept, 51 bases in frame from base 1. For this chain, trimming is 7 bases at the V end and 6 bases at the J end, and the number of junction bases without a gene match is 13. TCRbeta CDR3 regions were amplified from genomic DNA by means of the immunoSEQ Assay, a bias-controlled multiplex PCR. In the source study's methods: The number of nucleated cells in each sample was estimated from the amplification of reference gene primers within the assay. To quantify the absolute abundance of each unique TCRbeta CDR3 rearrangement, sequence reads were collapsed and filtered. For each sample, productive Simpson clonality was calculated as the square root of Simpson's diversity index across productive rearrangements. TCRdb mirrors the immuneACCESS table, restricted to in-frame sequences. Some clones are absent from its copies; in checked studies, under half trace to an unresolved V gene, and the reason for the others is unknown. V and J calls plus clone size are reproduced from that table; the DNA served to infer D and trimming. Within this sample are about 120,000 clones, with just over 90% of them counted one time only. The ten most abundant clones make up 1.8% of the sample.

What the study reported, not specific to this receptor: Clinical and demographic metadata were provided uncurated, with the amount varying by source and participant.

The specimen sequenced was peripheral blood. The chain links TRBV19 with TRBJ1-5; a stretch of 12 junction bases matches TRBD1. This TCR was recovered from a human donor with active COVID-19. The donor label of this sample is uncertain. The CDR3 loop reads CASTPGQGARLVQPQHF. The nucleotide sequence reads TGTGCCAGTACCCCGGGACAGGGGGCTAGGTTGGTTCAGCCCCAGCATTTT.